Presented here are 14 T cell receptor beta chains from one specimen sequenced in a study of blood T cell repertoires in COVID-19. TCRdb's table, derived via immunoSEQ multiplex PCR, lists solely in-frame clones and lacks some. This sample has around 220,000 clones; more than 85% occur once, and the top ten carry 1.9%. Sequencing was carried out using peripheral blood. These receptors were collected from a man in his forties or fifties with active or convalescent COVID-19.

V gene TRBV2 combines with J gene TRBJ1-1, with 8 nucleotides matching TRBD1. After removal of 5 bases from V and 10 bases from J, the junction contained 12 bases not matched to a gene. CDR3 length: 14 residues. CDR1 is SNHLY and CDR2 is FYNNEI in the germline V gene. CDR3 region: CASSSETGGSIAFF. For the CDR3, the DNA is TGTGCCAGCAGTTCCGAAACAGGGGGGAGTATAGCTTTCTTT.

The rearrangement uses TRBV6-1 and TRBJ1-5; TRBD1 is a possible D gene (5 bases). Germline V lookup: CDR1 MNHNS, CDR2 SASEGT. The CDR3 loop spans 13 amino acids. With 7 bases removed from V and 3 bases from J, the gap between germline ends came to 10 bases. CDR3 nucleotide sequence: TGTGCCAGCAACCAGGGTGACAATCAGCCCCAGCATTTT. The encoded protein is CASNQGDNQPQHF.

This clone was detected a few times. The rearrangement uses TRBV5-8 and TRBJ1-6; D may be TRBD1 (6 bases). V lost 4 bases to trimming and J lost 1 base, with 15 bases between them. Germline-derived CDR1 and CDR2 are SGHTS and YDEGEE. This CDR3 has 17 residues. The CDR3 spells CASSLGGLGSYNSPLHF. CDR3 coding DNA: TGTGCCAGCAGCCTCGGGGGGCTGGGGTCCTATAATTCACCCCTCCACTTT.

The V gene is TRBV9, the J gene TRBJ2-1; no definite D call. The CDR3 spans 16 residues. From germline, CDR1 is SGDLS and CDR2 YYNGEE. Deletions cut 0 bases from V and 0 bases from J, with 10 bases between. CDR3 DNA: TGTGCCAGCAGCGTAGTTTCCGTCAGCTCCTACAATGAGCAGTTCTTC. Protein sequence: CASSVVSVSSYNEQFF.

The table lists this clone with a count of one. For the CDR3, the DNA is TGTGCCACCGGACGAGGACGGGGGTCCTACGAGCAGTACTTC. Protein product: CATGRGRGSYEQYF. The rearrangement joins TRBV11-2 to TRBJ2-7, with D maybe TRBD2 (6 bases). Germline CDR1 SGHAT, CDR2 FQNNGV. The CDR3 spans 14 residues. The germline V and J ends were trimmed by 10 bases and 1 base, with 17 bases remaining between them.

This CDR3 reads CASSLGAALTGGNTIYF. As DNA, the CDR3 is TGTGCCAGTAGTTTGGGGGCAGCGCTTACGGGAGGAAACACCATATATTTT. The V and J genes are TRBV19 and TRBJ1-3; D perhaps matches TRBD1 (6 bases). The length of the CDR3 is 17 residues. V lost 5 bases and J lost 4, with 21 bases in between. Germline assignment: CDR1 LNHDA and CDR2 SQIVND (reference sequence).

This chain uses TRBV27 with TRBJ2-3; D may be TRBD2 (6 bases). Trimming took 3 bases from V and 6 from J, leaving 16 bases between them. The CDR3 spans 15 residues. Germline loops: CDR1 MNHEY, CDR2 SMNVEV (reference sequence). CDR3 protein: CASSLEGIRMDTQYF. The CDR3 DNA sequence: TGTGCCAGCAGTTTGGAGGGCATAAGGATGGATACGCAGTATTTT.

This chain uses TRBV19 with TRBJ1-1, with 9 bases identical to TRBD1. From germline, CDR1 is LNHDA and CDR2 SQIVND (reference sequence). V trimming: 5 bases; J trimming: 6 bases; junction bases outside the gene matches: 7. The CDR3 is 14 amino acids. CDR3 sequence reads: CASSGTGGASEAFF. CDR3 sequence (DNA): TGTGCCAGTAGTGGAACAGGGGGCGCGTCTGAAGCTTTCTTT.

The gene calls are TRBV7-3 and TRBJ1-1; D uncertain. The CDR3 spans 13 residues. Between the trimmed V and J ends, which lost 3 bases and 2 bases, there was a span of 7 bases. Germline V gene data show CDR1 as SGHTA and CDR2 as FQGTGA. The CDR3 bases are TGTGCCAGCAGCTTTGGGAGCAACACTGAAGCTTTCTTT. Residues: CASSFGSNTEAFF.

This sequence joins TRBV25-1 and TRBJ1-2; tentative D call: TRBD1 (6 bases). Deletions cut 3 bases from V and 5 bases from J, with 19 bases between. From germline, CDR1 is MGHDK and CDR2 SYGVNS. The CDR3 extends over 16 amino acids. The CDR3, as DNA: TGTGCCAGCAGTGATTCCGGGACAAGCTTGGAGTATGGCTACACCTTC. Protein sequence: CASSDSGTSLEYGYTF.

The J gene is TRBJ1-4, the V gene TRBV5-4, with D perhaps TRBD1 (6 bases). V was clipped by 3 bases and J by 7 bases, with 16 bases between them. The CDR3 spans 15 residues. From germline, CDR1 is SGHNT and CDR2 YYREEE (reference sequence). CDR3 DNA sequence: TGTGCCAGCAGCTCAACTTACAGGGACGGTGAAAAACTGTTTTTT. Its translation is CASSSTYRDGEKLFF. Supplemented by reference TRBV5-4 and TRBJ1-4, the full variable domain reads ETGVTQSPTHLIKTRGQQVTLRCSSQSGHNTVSWYQQALGQGPQFIFQYYREEENGRGNFPPRFSGLQFPNYSSELNVNALELDDSALYLCASSSTYRDGEKLFFGSGTQLSVL.

This chain uses TRBV5-1 with TRBJ2-7; 7 nucleotides align to TRBD1. With 4 bases clipped from V and 4 bases from J, the junction kept 5 bases outside the gene matches. Per the germline V gene, CDR1 is SGHRS and CDR2 is YFSETQ. This CDR3 has 13 amino acids. In DNA form, the CDR3 reads TGCGCCAGCAGCCCGACAGGGTCGTACGAGCAGTACTTC. Amino acids: CASSPTGSYEQYF.

V gene TRBV5-6 combines with J gene TRBJ2-7; the D is unclear. CDR3 size: 12 residues. V was shortened by 3 bases and J by 5 bases, with 9 bases between the two germline ends. Germline CDR1 is SGHDT and CDR2 is YYEEEE. For the CDR3, the DNA is TGTGCCAGCAGCTACTCCTTGGACGAGCAGTACTTC. It codes for CASSYSLDEQYF. Drawing the rest from reference TRBV5-6 and TRBJ2-7, the complete variable domain is DAGVTQSPTHLIKTRGQQVTLRCSPKSGHDTVSWYQQALGQGPQFIFQYYEEEERQRGNFPDRFSGHQFPNYSSELNVNALLLGDSALYLCASSYSLDEQYFGPGTRLTVT.

The V call is TRBV27, the J call TRBJ2-2; 11 bases map to TRBD1. Germline-derived CDR1 and CDR2 are MNHEY and SMNVEV (reference sequence). There are 15 residues in the CDR3. The trim removed 5 bases at V and 6 bases at J, leaving 5 bases unmatched. CDR3 sequence: CASSGQGAIPGELFF. CDR3 bases: TGTGCCAGCAGTGGACAGGGGGCGATACCCGGGGAGCTGTTTTTT.